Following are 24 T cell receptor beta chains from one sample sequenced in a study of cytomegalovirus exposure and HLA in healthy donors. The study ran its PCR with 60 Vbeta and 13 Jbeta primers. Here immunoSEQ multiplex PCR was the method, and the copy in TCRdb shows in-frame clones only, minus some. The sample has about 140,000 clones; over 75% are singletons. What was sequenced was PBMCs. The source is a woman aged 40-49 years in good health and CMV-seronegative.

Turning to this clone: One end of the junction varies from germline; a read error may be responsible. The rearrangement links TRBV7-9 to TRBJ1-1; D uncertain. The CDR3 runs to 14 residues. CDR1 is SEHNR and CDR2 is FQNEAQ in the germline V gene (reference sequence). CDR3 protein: CSSSTNTVYTEAFF. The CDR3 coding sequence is TGTTCCAGCAGCACAAACACAGTTTACACTGAAGCTTTCTTT.

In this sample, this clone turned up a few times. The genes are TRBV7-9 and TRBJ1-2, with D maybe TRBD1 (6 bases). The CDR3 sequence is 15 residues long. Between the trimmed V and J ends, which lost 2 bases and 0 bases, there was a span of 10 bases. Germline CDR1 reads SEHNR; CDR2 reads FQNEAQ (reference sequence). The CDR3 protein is CASSLQGLANYGYTF. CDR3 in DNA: TGTGCCAGCAGCTTACAGGGGCTAGCTAACTATGGCTACACCTTC.

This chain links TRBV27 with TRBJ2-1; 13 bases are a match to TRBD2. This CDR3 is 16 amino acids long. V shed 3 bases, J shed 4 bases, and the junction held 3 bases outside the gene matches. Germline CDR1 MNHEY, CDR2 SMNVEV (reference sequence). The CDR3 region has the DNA TGTGCCAGCAGTTTGGGACTAGCGGGAATATACAATGAGCAGTTCTTC. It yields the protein CASSLGLAGIYNEQFF.

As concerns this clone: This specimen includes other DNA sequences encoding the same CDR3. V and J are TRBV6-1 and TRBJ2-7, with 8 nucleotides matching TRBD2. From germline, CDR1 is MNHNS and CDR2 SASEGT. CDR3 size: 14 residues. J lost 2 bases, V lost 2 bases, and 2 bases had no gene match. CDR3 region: CASSELAGTYEQYF. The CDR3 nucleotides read TGTGCCAGCAGTGAACTAGCGGGTACCTACGAGCAGTACTTC.

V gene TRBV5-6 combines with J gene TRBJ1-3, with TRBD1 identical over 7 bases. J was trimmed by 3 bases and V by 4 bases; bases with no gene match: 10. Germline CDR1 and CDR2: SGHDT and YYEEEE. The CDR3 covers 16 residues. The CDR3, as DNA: TGTGCCAGCAGCAACCCCCCGACAGGGATTGGAAACACCATATATTTT. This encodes CASSNPPTGIGNTIYF.

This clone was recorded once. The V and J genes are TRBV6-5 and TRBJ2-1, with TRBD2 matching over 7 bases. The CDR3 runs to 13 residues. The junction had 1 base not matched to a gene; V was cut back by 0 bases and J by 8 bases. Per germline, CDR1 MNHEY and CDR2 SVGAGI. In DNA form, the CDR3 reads TGTGCCAGCAGTTACTCCGGGGGGTATGAGCAGTTCTTC. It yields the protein CASSYSGGYEQFF.

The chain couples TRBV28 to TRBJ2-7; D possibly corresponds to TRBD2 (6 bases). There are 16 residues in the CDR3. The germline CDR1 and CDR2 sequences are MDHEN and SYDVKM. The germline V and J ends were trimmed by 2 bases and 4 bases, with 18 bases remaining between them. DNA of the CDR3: TGTGCCAGCAGTTTACCCGTTGGGGACTTCAAGTACGAGCAGTACTTC. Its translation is CASSLPVGDFKYEQYF.

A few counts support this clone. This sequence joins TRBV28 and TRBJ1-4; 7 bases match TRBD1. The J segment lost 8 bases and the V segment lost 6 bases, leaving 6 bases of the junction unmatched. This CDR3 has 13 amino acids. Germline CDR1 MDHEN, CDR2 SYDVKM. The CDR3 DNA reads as TGTGCCAGCAGAGGGGACAGCGGAGAAAAACTGTTTTTT. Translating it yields CASRGDSGEKLFF.

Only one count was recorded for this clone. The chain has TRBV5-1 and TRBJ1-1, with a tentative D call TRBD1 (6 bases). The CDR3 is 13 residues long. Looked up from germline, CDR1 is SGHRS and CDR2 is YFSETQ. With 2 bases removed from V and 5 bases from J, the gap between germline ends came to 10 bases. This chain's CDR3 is CASSFNRETEAFF. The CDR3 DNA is TGCGCCAGCAGCTTTAACAGGGAAACTGAAGCTTTCTTT.

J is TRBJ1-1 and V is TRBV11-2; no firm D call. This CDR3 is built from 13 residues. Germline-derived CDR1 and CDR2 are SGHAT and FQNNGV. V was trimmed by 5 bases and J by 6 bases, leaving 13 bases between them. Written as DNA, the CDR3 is TGTGCCAGCAGCCCTATTCGGTTACCTGAAGCTTTCTTT. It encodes CASSPIRLPEAFF.

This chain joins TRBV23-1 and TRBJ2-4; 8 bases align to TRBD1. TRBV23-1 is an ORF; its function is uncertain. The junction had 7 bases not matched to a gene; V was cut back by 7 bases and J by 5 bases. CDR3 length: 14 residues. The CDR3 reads CASTPGQVQNIQYF. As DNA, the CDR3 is TGCGCCAGCACCCCGGGACAGGTCCAAAACATTCAGTACTTC.

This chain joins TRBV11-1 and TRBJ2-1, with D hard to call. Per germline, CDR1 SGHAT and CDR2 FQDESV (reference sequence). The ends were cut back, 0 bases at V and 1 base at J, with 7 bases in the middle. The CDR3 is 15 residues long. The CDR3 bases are TGTGCCAGCAGCTTAGCCGCAGGTTCCTACAATGAGCAGTTCTTC. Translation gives CASSLAAGSYNEQFF.

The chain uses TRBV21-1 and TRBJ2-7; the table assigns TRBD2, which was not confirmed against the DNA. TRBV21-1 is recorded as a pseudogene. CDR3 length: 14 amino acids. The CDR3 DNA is TGTGCCAGCAGCAGGTGGCGGAGGGCCTACGAGCAGTACTTC. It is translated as CASSRWRRAYEQYF.

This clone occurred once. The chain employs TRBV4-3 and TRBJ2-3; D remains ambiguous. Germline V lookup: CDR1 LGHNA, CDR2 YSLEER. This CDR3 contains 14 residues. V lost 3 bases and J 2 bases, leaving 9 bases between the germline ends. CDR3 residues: CASSQSAFTDTQYF. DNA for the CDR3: TGCGCCAGCAGCCAGAGCGCCTTCACAGATACGCAGTATTTT.

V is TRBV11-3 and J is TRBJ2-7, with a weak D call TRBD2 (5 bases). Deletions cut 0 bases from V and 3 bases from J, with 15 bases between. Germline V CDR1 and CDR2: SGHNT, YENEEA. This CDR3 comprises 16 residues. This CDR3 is CASSLDLDRGVYEQYF. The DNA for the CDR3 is TGTGCCAGCAGCTTAGATCTAGACCGGGGTGTCTACGAGCAGTACTTC.

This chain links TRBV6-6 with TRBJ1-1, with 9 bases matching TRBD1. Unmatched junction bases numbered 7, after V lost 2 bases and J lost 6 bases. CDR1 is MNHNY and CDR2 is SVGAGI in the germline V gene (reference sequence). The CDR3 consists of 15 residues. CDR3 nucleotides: TGTGCCAGCAGTTACGGACAGGGGATGACGGCTGAAGCTTTCTTT. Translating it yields CASSYGQGMTAEAFF.

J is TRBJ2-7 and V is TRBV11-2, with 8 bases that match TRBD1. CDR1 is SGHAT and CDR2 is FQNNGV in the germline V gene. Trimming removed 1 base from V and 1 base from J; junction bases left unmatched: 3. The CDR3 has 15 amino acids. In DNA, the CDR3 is TGTGCCAGCAGCTTAGGACAGGGGATATCCTACGAGCAGTACTTC. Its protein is CASSLGQGISYEQYF.

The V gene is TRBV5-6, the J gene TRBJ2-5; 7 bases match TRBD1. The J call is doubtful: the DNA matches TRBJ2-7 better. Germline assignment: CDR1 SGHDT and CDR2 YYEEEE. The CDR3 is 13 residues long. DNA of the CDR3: TGTGCCAGCAGCAAGGGACAGACCTACGAGCAGTACTTC. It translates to CASSKGQTYEQYF.

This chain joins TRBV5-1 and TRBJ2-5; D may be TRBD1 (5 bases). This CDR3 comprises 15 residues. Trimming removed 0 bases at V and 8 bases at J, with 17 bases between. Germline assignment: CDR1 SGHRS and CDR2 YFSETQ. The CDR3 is CASSLGGGASRTQYF. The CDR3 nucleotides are TGCGCCAGCAGCTTGGGGGGTGGGGCGTCCAGAACCCAGTACTTC.

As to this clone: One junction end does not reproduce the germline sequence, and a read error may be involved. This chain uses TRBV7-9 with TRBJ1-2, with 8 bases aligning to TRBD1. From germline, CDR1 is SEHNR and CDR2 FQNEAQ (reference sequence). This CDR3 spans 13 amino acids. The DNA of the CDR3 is TGTTCCAGCAGCTTAGCAGGGGGCCAAGGCTACACCTTC. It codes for CSSSLAGGQGYTF. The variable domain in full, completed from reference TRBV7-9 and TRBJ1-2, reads DTGVSQNPRHKITKRGQNVTFRCDPISEHNRLYWYRQTLGQGPEFLTYFQNEAQLEKSRLLSDRFSAERPKGSFSTLEIQRTEQGDSAMYLCSSSLAGGQGYTFGSGTRLTVV.

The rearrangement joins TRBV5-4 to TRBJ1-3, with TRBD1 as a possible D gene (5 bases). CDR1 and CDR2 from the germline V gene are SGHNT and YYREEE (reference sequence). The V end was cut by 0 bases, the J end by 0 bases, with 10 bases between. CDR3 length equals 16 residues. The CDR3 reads CASSLGQPRSGNTIYF. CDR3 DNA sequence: TGTGCCAGCAGCTTGGGACAGCCCCGCTCTGGAAACACCATATATTTT. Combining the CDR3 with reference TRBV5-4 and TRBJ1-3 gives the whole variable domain ETGVTQSPTHLIKTRGQQVTLRCSSQSGHNTVSWYQQALGQGPQFIFQYYREEENGRGNFPPRFSGLQFPNYSSELNVNALELDDSALYLCASSLGQPRSGNTIYFGEGSWLTVV.

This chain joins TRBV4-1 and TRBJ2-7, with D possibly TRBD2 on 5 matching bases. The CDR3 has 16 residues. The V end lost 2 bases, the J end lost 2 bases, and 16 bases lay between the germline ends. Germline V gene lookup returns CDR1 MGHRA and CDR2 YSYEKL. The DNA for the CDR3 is TGCGCCAGCAGCCAAACCCCTATGGCGGGTACCTACGAGCAGTACTTC. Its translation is CASSQTPMAGTYEQYF.

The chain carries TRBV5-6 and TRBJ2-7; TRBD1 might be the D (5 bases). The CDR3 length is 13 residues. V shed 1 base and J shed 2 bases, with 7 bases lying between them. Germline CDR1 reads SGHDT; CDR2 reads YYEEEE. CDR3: CASSLTGPYEQYF. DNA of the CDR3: TGTGCCAGCAGCTTGACAGGCCCCTACGAGCAGTACTTC.

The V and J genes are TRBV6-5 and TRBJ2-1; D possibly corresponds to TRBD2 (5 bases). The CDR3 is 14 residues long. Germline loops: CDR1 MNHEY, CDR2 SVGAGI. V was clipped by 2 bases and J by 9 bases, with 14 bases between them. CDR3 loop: CASSYGRTGSEQFF. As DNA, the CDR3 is TGTGCCAGCAGTTACGGTAGGACGGGGAGTGAGCAGTTCTTC.